A selection of T cell receptor beta chains follows, all from one sample in a study of T cell responses to AZD1222 COVID-19 vaccine. Some clones are missing from TCRdb's copy, which holds only in-frame ones; the method was immunoSEQ multiplex PCR. The sample lists around 200,000 clones, approximately 92% occurring once. The specimen comprised peripheral blood, sampled 28 days after the second dose of the MenACWY control vaccine. These TCRs come from an adult who received the MenACWY meningococcal vaccine as a control. Both conserved end residues are part of each CDR3.

v_gene: TRBV7-6; j_gene: TRBJ2-5; CDR3aa: CASSPLGPRQETQYF
v_gene: TRBV25-1; j_gene: TRBJ1-4; CDR3aa: CATRQGEKLFF
v_gene: TRBV11-2; j_gene: TRBJ2-1; CDR3aa: CASSLEYNEQFF
v_gene: TRBV19; j_gene: TRBJ1-5; CDR3aa: CASSPQYGAYQPQHF
v_gene: TRBV11-2; j_gene: TRBJ1-2; CDR3aa: CASSLSVFGNNYGYTF
v_gene: TRBV18; j_gene: TRBJ1-4; CDR3aa: CASRALPTNEKLFF
v_gene: TRBV30; j_gene: TRBJ2-1; CDR3aa: CAWRSSGGAPDEQFF
v_gene: TRBV5-4; j_gene: TRBJ2-3; CDR3aa: CASSFPPGRGETDTQYF
v_gene: TRBV5-1; j_gene: TRBJ1-4; CDR3aa: CASSLVGATNEKLFF
v_gene: TRBV21-1; j_gene: TRBJ2-5; CDR3aa: CASSKKVYLWGEETQYF
v_gene: TRBV5-1; j_gene: TRBJ1-4; CDR3aa: CASSLVGGTGAEKLFF
v_gene: TRBV7-2; j_gene: TRBJ1-2; CDR3aa: CASSQIGGVGYGYTF
v_gene: TRBV5-1; j_gene: TRBJ1-6; CDR3aa: CASSITVGVSSYNSPLHF
v_gene: TRBV6-5; j_gene: TRBJ1-2; CDR3aa: CASRTRSDNYGYTF
v_gene: TRBV3-1/TRBV3-2; j_gene: TRBJ1-3; CDR3aa: CASSQAVGTGNTIYF
v_gene: TRBV10-3; j_gene: TRBJ1-1; CDR3aa: CAISGAPNTEAFF
v_gene: TRBV7-9; j_gene: TRBJ1-2; CDR3aa: CASSFEGLEGYTF
v_gene: TRBV3-1/TRBV3-2; j_gene: TRBJ2-7; CDR3aa: CASRSGVSYEQYF
v_gene: TRBV5-4; j_gene: TRBJ1-2; CDR3aa: CASSQTGVYGYTF
v_gene: TRBV5-5; j_gene: TRBJ1-6; CDR3aa: CASSLEGAVGSPLHF
v_gene: TRBV3-1/TRBV3-2; j_gene: TRBJ2-7; CDR3aa: CASSHEGGYEQYF
v_gene: TRBV2; j_gene: TRBJ1-4; CDR3aa: CASSRTTNEKLFF
v_gene: TRBV6-6; j_gene: TRBJ2-2; CDR3aa: CASSAARDTGELFF
v_gene: TRBV2; j_gene: TRBJ1-5; CDR3aa: CASNERTGRYQPQHF
v_gene: TRBV7-9; j_gene: TRBJ1-2; CDR3aa: CASSPGTAFYGYTF
v_gene: TRBV4-1; j_gene: TRBJ1-5; CDR3aa: CASSQESPRGRARDQPQHF
v_gene: TRBV5-1; j_gene: TRBJ2-2; CDR3aa: CASSLDLGPTGELFF
v_gene: TRBV7-8; j_gene: TRBJ1-1; CDR3aa: CASTPPLGAGNTEAFF
v_gene: TRBV7-7; j_gene: TRBJ1-1; CDR3aa: CASSSTRNTEAFF
v_gene: TRBV12-5; j_gene: TRBJ2-7; CDR3aa: CASATGQGSKASEQYF
v_gene: TRBV7-2; j_gene: TRBJ2-2; CDR3aa: CASSPWGVSGELFF
v_gene: TRBV10-3; j_gene: TRBJ1-2; CDR3aa: CAIHSDRSGYGYTF
v_gene: TRBV4-3; j_gene: TRBJ1-1; CDR3aa: CASSQEQLNTEAFF
v_gene: TRBV30; j_gene: TRBJ2-1; CDR3aa: CAWSQVLLAGEVNEQFF
v_gene: TRBV27; j_gene: TRBJ2-7; CDR3aa: CASSGLAGGYEQYF
v_gene: TRBV24-1; j_gene: TRBJ2-1; CDR3aa: CATSDLDTTLYNEQFF
v_gene: TRBV7-2; j_gene: TRBJ1-2; CDR3aa: CASSLGEGYGYTF
v_gene: TRBV5-4; j_gene: TRBJ1-6; CDR3aa: CASSQDRNSPLHF
v_gene: TRBV7-3; j_gene: TRBJ2-2; CDR3aa: CASSPGGVGELFF
v_gene: TRBV13; j_gene: TRBJ2-2; CDR3aa: CASSLPGQRTGELFF
v_gene: TRBV5-4; j_gene: TRBJ2-7; CDR3aa: CASSYGQNPYEQYF
v_gene: TRBV15; j_gene: TRBJ1-5; CDR3aa: CATSRDWRGNQPQHF
v_gene: TRBV24-1; j_gene: TRBJ1-2; CDR3aa: CATSDLGRGNYGYTF
v_gene: TRBV28; j_gene: TRBJ1-4; CDR3aa: CASSSGQEWWKLFF
v_gene: TRBV10-2; j_gene: TRBJ1-2; CDR3aa: CASSDSWQEYGYTF
v_gene: TRBV9; j_gene: TRBJ1-3; CDR3aa: CASSGTGGGSGNTIYF
v_gene: TRBV28; j_gene: TRBJ1-1; CDR3aa: CVTIAGMNTEAFF
v_gene: TRBV4-2; j_gene: TRBJ2-2; CDR3aa: CASSQGETGELFF
v_gene: TRBV28; j_gene: TRBJ1-2; CDR3aa: CASGAFNYGYTF
v_gene: TRBV19; j_gene: TRBJ1-6; CDR3aa: CASRGESSYNSPLHF
v_gene: TRBV15; j_gene: TRBJ1-5; CDR3aa: CASQGDSNQPQHF
v_gene: TRBV5-6; j_gene: TRBJ1-5; CDR3aa: CASSRGGAGQPQHF
v_gene: TRBV28; j_gene: TRBJ1-6; CDR3aa: CASSAPGTGAHTLHF
v_gene: TRBV28; j_gene: TRBJ2-7; CDR3aa: CASTSGGRGYEQYF
v_gene: TRBV9; j_gene: TRBJ2-2; CDR3aa: CASSVSSSRTGELFF
v_gene: TRBV18; j_gene: TRBJ2-1; CDR3aa: CASSPLGHRSLSYNEQFF
v_gene: TRBV6-6; j_gene: TRBJ2-3; CDR3aa: CASSYGLAGPDTQYF
v_gene: TRBV6-2/TRBV6-3; j_gene: TRBJ1-5; CDR3aa: CASSPGTTGYSNQPQHF
v_gene: TRBV30; j_gene: TRBJ1-2; CDR3aa: CACDRRLTNYGYTF